A single sample is the source of the 30 T cell receptor beta chains below, sequenced in a study of shared clonotypes between healthy human individuals. Assay: immunoSEQ multiplex PCR; the TCRdb copy retains only in-frame clones and omits some. The sample holds roughly 850,000 clones, roughly 96% seen once. CD8 cells regarded as naive lacked CD45RO, were positively chosen for CCR7, and omitted terminally differentiated effector memory CD45RA+ cells. The sequenced sample was naive CD8+ T cells sorted from blood. These receptors were obtained from a man aged 30-40 years in good health.

J is TRBJ2-3 and V is TRBV20-1, with a tentative D call TRBD1 (5 bases). V was clipped by 7 bases and J by 5 bases, with 10 bases between them. From germline, CDR1 is DFQATT and CDR2 SNEGSKA (reference sequence). The CDR3 totals 11 residues. The CDR3 spells CSEGAGDTQYF. The CDR3 DNA reads TGCAGTGAAGGGGCAGGAGATACGCAGTATTTT.

The V and J genes are TRBV15 and TRBJ1-4; TRBD1 matches at 8 bases. V shed 3 bases and J 5 bases; nucleotides not matched to a gene: 5. The CDR3 is 15 amino acids. Per germline, CDR1 LNHNV and CDR2 YYDKDF (reference sequence). The CDR3 region has the DNA TGTGCCACCAGCAGGCGGACAGGGCGAAATGAAAAACTGTTTTTT. As protein: CATSRRTGRNEKLFF. Drawing the rest from reference TRBV15 and TRBJ1-4, the complete variable domain is DAMVIQNPRYQVTQFGKPVTLSCSQTLNHNVMYWYQQKSSQAPKLLFHYYDKDFNNEADTPDNFQSRRPNTSFCFLDIRSPGLGDTAMYLCATSRRTGRNEKLFFGSGTQLSVL.

V and J are TRBV9 and TRBJ2-2; 8 bases match TRBD2. Trimming cost V 2 bases and J 2 bases; bases outside gene matches: 2. Germline-derived CDR1 and CDR2 are SGDLS and YYNGEE. This CDR3 has 15 residues. The CDR3 DNA is TGTGCCAGCAGCGTGAGCGGGGGTAACACCGGGGAGCTGTTTTTT. Encoded protein: CASSVSGGNTGELFF.

Note on this clone: This CDR3 is also generated by other DNA sequences in the sample. In nucleotides, the CDR3 is TGTGCCAGCAGTCCAGGCTACGAGCAGTACTTC. This translates into CASSPGYEQYF. The V gene is TRBV28, the J gene TRBJ2-7, with D unresolved. The V end was cut by 5 bases, the J end by 3 bases, with 5 bases between. The CDR3 covers 11 residues. The germline gives CDR1 MDHEN, CDR2 SYDVKM.

V gene TRBV10-3 combines with J gene TRBJ2-3, with 8 bases aligning to TRBD2. The junction had 12 bases not matched to a gene; V was cut back by 10 bases and J by 6 bases. This CDR3 region has 14 residues. CDR1 and CDR2 from the germline V gene are ENHRY and SYGVKD. CDR3 DNA sequence: TGTGCCAGCGGTCGGGGGGGAGGGTTGGATACGCAGTATTTT. As protein: CASGRGGGLDTQYF.

V usage is TRBV27 and J usage is TRBJ2-7; 10 bases are a match to TRBD2. Losses at the gene ends were 5 bases for V and 4 bases for J; bases not matched to a gene: 5. CDR1 and CDR2 (germline): MNHEY, SMNVEV (reference sequence). This CDR3 has 14 residues. CDR3 sequence (DNA): TGTGCCAGCAGTCCTAGCGGGAGTATGTACGAGCAGTACTTC. Its translation: CASSPSGSMYEQYF.

The CDR3 DNA sequence: TGTGCCAGCAGGGGGGTGGGGAGCCCTGAAGCTTTCTTT. Translating it yields CASRGVGSPEAFF. The chain uses TRBV7-6 and TRBJ1-1, with D possibly TRBD1 on 5 matching bases. Germline-derived CDR1 and CDR2 are SGHVS and FNYEAQ. CDR3 size: 13 residues. The V end lost 6 bases, the J end lost 6 bases, and 14 bases lay between the germline ends. Complete variable domain (other parts from reference TRBV7-6 and TRBJ1-1): GAGVSQSPRYKVTKRGQDVALRCDPISGHVSLYWYRQALGQGPEFLTYFNYEAQQDKSGLPNDRFSAERPEGSISTLTIQRTEQRDSAMYRCASRGVGSPEAFFGQGTRLTVV.

The chain joins TRBV28 to TRBJ2-1, with 7 bases fitting TRBD2. CDR3 length equals 13 residues. Germline CDR1 MDHEN, CDR2 SYDVKM. Trimming at V came to 9 bases and at J to 2 bases, leaving 4 bases not matched to a gene. The CDR3 DNA reads TGTGCCAGTCGCGGGAGAGCCTACAATGAGCAGTTCTTC. It is translated as CASRGRAYNEQFF. Full variable domain (rest looked up from reference TRBV28 and TRBJ2-1): DVKVTQSSRYLVKRTGEKVFLECVQDMDHENMFWYRQDPGLGLRLIYFSYDVKMKEKGDIPEGYSVSREKKERFSLILESASTNQTSMYLCASRGRAYNEQFFGPGTRLTVL.

V gene TRBV19 combines with J gene TRBJ2-4, with no clear D. V was cut by 3 bases and J by 0 bases, with 3 bases left in between. The germline V gene has CDR1 LNHDA and CDR2 SQIVND (reference sequence). The CDR3 loop spans 13 amino acids. CDR3 region: CASSILAKNIQYF. CDR3 DNA sequence: TGTGCCAGTAGTATCCTAGCCAAAAACATTCAGTACTTC.

This clone was seen a handful of times. The chain's CDR3 is CASSFRPGPDGYTF. CDR3 DNA: TGTGCCAGCAGCTTCCGCCCCGGGCCAGATGGCTACACCTTC. The genes are TRBV5-6 and TRBJ1-2; D gene uncertain. CDR1 and CDR2 (germline): SGHDT, YYEEEE. This CDR3 region has 14 residues. V was shortened by 2 bases and J by 6 bases, with 14 bases between the two germline ends.

The gene calls are TRBV5-1 and TRBJ2-1; 13 bases are a match to TRBD2. This CDR3 is built from 15 residues. J lost 8 bases, V lost 1 base, and 3 bases had no gene match. Germline assignment: CDR1 SGHRS and CDR2 YFSETQ. CDR3: CASSLTSGRVDEQFF. The CDR3 DNA sequence: TGCGCCAGCAGCTTGACTAGCGGGAGGGTGGATGAGCAGTTCTTC. Drawing the rest from reference TRBV5-1 and TRBJ2-1, the complete variable domain is KAGVTQTPRYLIKTRGQQVTLSCSPISGHRSVSWYQQTPGQGLQFLFEYFSETQRNKGNFPGRFSGRQFSNSRSEMNVSTLELGDSALYLCASSLTSGRVDEQFFGPGTRLTVL.

The DNA of the CDR3 is TGTGCCAGCAGCGTCGGTGCAGGGGGCTATGAGCAGTTCTTC. Translating it yields CASSVGAGGYEQFF. The rearrangement joins TRBV7-6 to TRBJ2-1; 8 nucleotides line up with TRBD1. CDR1 SGHVS and CDR2 FNYEAQ come from the germline V gene. The CDR3 is made up of 14 amino acids. J gave up 8 bases and V 5 bases, and 8 bases lay outside the gene matches.

The chain combines TRBV11-3 with TRBJ2-5; no firm D call. Trimming took off 4 bases at V and 4 bases at J, with 19 bases between the two ends. CDR1 is SGHNT and CDR2 is YENEEA in the germline V gene. The CDR3 runs 16 residues. Here the CDR3 DNA reads TGTGCCAGCAGCTCCCGTCTCGGACCTAGTGGAGAGACCCAGTACTTC. Amino acids: CASSSRLGPSGETQYF.

V and J are TRBV2 and TRBJ2-7; possibly TRBD1 or TRBD2 for D (6 bases each). V lost 7 bases to trimming and J lost 6 bases, with 10 bases between them. CDR3 length equals 11 residues. CDR1 and CDR2 from the germline V gene are SNHLY and FYNNEI. The CDR3 reads CASTGGPEQYF. CDR3 DNA sequence: TGTGCCAGCACTGGGGGGCCCGAGCAGTACTTC. Looking up the rest from reference TRBV2 and TRBJ2-7 gives the full variable domain: EPEVTQTPSHQVTQMGQEVILRCVPISNHLYFYWYRQILGQKVEFLVSFYNNEISEKSEIFDDQFSVERPDGSNFTLKIRSTKLEDSAMYFCASTGGPEQYFGPGTRLTVT.

The rearrangement uses TRBV7-9 and TRBJ2-7, with a possible D match to TRBD1 (6 bases). The ends were cut back, 9 bases at V and 6 bases at J, with 18 bases in the middle. Germline CDR1 and CDR2: SEHNR and FQNEAQ (reference sequence). The CDR3 consists of 13 residues. The CDR3 DNA reads TGTGCCAGTGAAACAGGGATGACACGCGAGCAGTACTTC. Translating gives CASETGMTREQYF.

The V gene is TRBV5-6, the J gene TRBJ2-1; no clear D. CDR1 is SGHDT and CDR2 is YYEEEE in the germline V gene. Trimming removed 1 base at V and 3 bases at J, with 5 bases between. The CDR3 length is 13 residues. The CDR3 DNA reads TGTGCCAGCAGCTTGAACAACTACAATGAGCAGTTCTTC. Encoded protein: CASSLNNYNEQFF.

This rearrangement joins TRBV7-6 to TRBJ1-5; tentative D call: TRBD1 (5 bases). CDR1 and CDR2 (germline): SGHVS, FNYEAQ. There are 14 residues in the CDR3. Trimming took 0 bases from V and 5 from J, leaving 8 bases between them. The DNA of the CDR3 is TGTGCCAGCAGCTTAGCGGCGGGACATCAGCCCCAGCATTTT. Amino acid sequence: CASSLAAGHQPQHF.

The chain employs TRBV4-1 and TRBJ2-1; 8 bases line up with TRBD2. The CDR3 contains 16 residues. Unmatched junction bases numbered 9, after V lost 8 bases and J lost 0 bases. CDR1 and CDR2 from the germline V gene are MGHRA and YSYEKL. The DNA for the CDR3 is TGCGCCAGCGGGGCCCTAGCGGGTTCCTCCTACAATGAGCAGTTCTTC. Protein: CASGALAGSSYNEQFF.

The J gene is TRBJ1-1, the V gene TRBV6-1; 10 bases are a match to TRBD1. This CDR3 has 12 amino acids. Per the germline V gene, CDR1 is MNHNS and CDR2 is SASEGT. V trimming: 6 bases; J trimming: 13 bases; junction bases outside the gene matches: 8. CDR3 DNA: TGTGCCAGCAGATCAGGACAGGGGGAGGTTTTCTTT. Translated: CASRSGQGEVFF.

This chain joins TRBV4-1 and TRBJ2-1; possibly TRBD1 for D (6 bases). Trimming took off 0 bases at V and 4 bases at J, with 13 bases between the two ends. Germline values: CDR1 MGHRA, CDR2 YSYEKL. This CDR3 comprises 16 residues. Here the CDR3 reads CASSQDPHREYNEQFF. In nucleotides, the CDR3 is TGCGCCAGCAGCCAAGATCCCCACAGGGAATACAATGAGCAGTTCTTC.

The CDR3 spells CASSSPPGTTTSIRQYF. CDR3 sequence (DNA): TGTGCCAGCAGCTCACCCCCCGGGACAACTACGAGCATTCGGCAGTACTTC. The chain joins TRBV7-2 to TRBJ2-7; perhaps TRBD1 as D (6 bases). The CDR3 loop spans 17 amino acids. Between the trimmed V and J ends, which lost 4 bases and 9 bases, there was a span of 28 bases. CDR1 and CDR2 from the germline V gene are SGHTA and FQGNSA.

The chain recombines TRBV5-6 with TRBJ2-7; TRBD1 is a possible D gene (6 bases). Germline V gene data show CDR1 as SGHDT and CDR2 as YYEEEE. This CDR3 has 15 residues. The V end was cut by 2 bases, the J end by 2 bases, with 14 bases between. This chain's CDR3 is CASSFNRENPYEQYF. The CDR3 DNA reads as TGTGCCAGCAGCTTCAACAGGGAAAATCCCTACGAGCAGTACTTC.

V and J are TRBV29-1 and TRBJ2-7, with 9 bases matching TRBD1. V lost 4 bases to trimming and J lost 6 bases; unmatched junction nucleotides: 16. Germline CDR1 is SQVTM and CDR2 is ANQGSEA. The CDR3 length is 16 residues. The CDR3 bases are TGCAGCGTTGTAACCCGAATGGGACAGGGAAGTGGCGAGCAGTACTTC. As protein: CSVVTRMGQGSGEQYF.

This sequence joins TRBV12-5 and TRBJ1-2; 8 positions match TRBD1. Looked up from germline, CDR1 is LGHNT and CDR2 is FRNRAP. The trim removed 6 bases at V and 3 bases at J, leaving 3 bases unmatched. The CDR3 has 13 residues. CDR3 amino acids: CASGRQGYYGYTF. In DNA, the CDR3 is TGTGCTAGTGGGAGACAGGGGTACTATGGCTACACCTTC.

This chain links TRBV29-1 with TRBJ2-7; 11 nucleotides agree with TRBD1. Germline CDR1 reads SQVTM; CDR2 reads ANQGSEA. This CDR3 region has 13 residues. V gave up 0 bases and J gave up 11 bases; unmatched junction bases: 6. The chain's CDR3 is CSVEDPRDRGEYF. CDR3 in DNA: TGCAGCGTTGAAGATCCTAGGGACAGGGGGGAGTACTTC.

This clone was counted a single time. J is TRBJ2-1 and V is TRBV27; TRBD2 matches at 8 bases. Germline V lookup: CDR1 MNHEY, CDR2 SMNVEV (reference sequence). This CDR3 is 14 amino acids long. V dropped 7 bases and J dropped 8; count of bases not matched to a gene: 10. The CDR3 DNA reads as TGTGCCAGCACCGCTCCTAGCGGGTTGCATGAGCAGTTCTTC. It is translated as CASTAPSGLHEQFF.

The chain links TRBV7-6 to TRBJ2-1; D might be TRBD2 (6 bases). Trimming took 5 bases from V and 0 from J, leaving 14 bases between them. Germline CDR1 and CDR2: SGHVS and FNYEAQ. This CDR3 is built from 16 residues. The CDR3 nucleotides are TGTGCCAGCAGCCTAGAGGCTAGCGACTCCTACAATGAGCAGTTCTTC. Protein product: CASSLEASDSYNEQFF.

On this clone: This specimen includes other DNA sequences encoding the same CDR3. The chain is built from TRBV5-1 and TRBJ2-3, with D perhaps matching TRBD1 (6 bases). The germline V gene has CDR1 SGHRS and CDR2 YFSETQ. V was trimmed by 0 bases and J by 0 bases, leaving 8 bases between them. CDR3 length equals 15 residues. The chain's CDR3 is CASSLGTASTDTQYF. Here the CDR3 DNA reads TGCGCCAGCAGCTTGGGGACAGCGAGCACAGATACGCAGTATTTT.

The chain employs TRBV6-6 and TRBJ2-7, with TRBD2 matching 12 bases. The germline V gene encodes CDR1 MNHNY and CDR2 SVGAGI (reference sequence). The CDR3 runs 15 residues. J gave up 5 bases and V 5 bases, and 7 bases lay outside the gene matches. In nucleotides, the CDR3 is TGTGCCAGCAGTGAGCTAGCGGGAGGGTCCCACGAGCAGTACTTC. Translated: CASSELAGGSHEQYF.

This rearrangement joins TRBV7-9 to TRBJ2-7; a weak D match, TRBD2 (5 bases). Germline CDR1 and CDR2: SEHNR and FQNEAQ (reference sequence). The CDR3 totals 14 residues. V shed 5 bases and J shed 3 bases, with 14 bases lying between them. The CDR3 DNA is TGTGCCAGCAGCCCCCGGACTGGCGGCTACGAGCAGTACTTC. Protein product: CASSPRTGGYEQYF.